Following are 22 T cell receptor beta chains from one sample sequenced in a study of T cell repertoires in cytomegalovirus infection. Via MiXCR, TCRdb re-called the reads, giving one row per CDR3 protein. The sample lists some 900,000 distinct CDR3 sequences; about 33% were seen once. These TCRs' antigens remain unknown. The source material was cultured CD8+ T cells from PBMCs, sampled from culture after CMV antigen stimulation. These receptors were taken from a human donor in good health (CMV status not recorded). Some clones in this sample may be carry-over from other donors' samples.

The CDR3, as DNA: TGTGCCAGCAGTCCGAAGGTGAGCTCCTACAATGAGCAGTTCTTC. Translating gives CASSPKVSSYNEQFF. The chain recombines TRBV27 with TRBJ2-1; D is uncertain. This CDR3 spans 15 amino acids. Germline V gene sequence: CDR1 MNHEY, CDR2 SMNVEV (reference sequence). Trimming shortened V by 5 bases and J by 0 bases, and 11 bases separated the two germline ends.

V usage is TRBV29-1 and J usage is TRBJ2-2; tentatively, D is TRBD1 or TRBD2 (6 bases each). The germline CDR1 and CDR2 sequences are SQVTM and ANQGSEA. The CDR3 totals 12 residues. V shed 7 bases and J shed 5 bases, with 11 bases lying between them. CDR3 sequence (DNA): TGCAGCGCCGGGGGCCGTACCGGGGAGCTGTTTTTT. As protein: CSAGGRTGELFF.

The V call is TRBV19, the J call TRBJ2-5; D not certain. This CDR3 has 15 amino acids. Germline V gene sequence: CDR1 LNHDA, CDR2 SQIVND (reference sequence). V was cut by 1 base and J by 5 bases, with 14 bases left in between. CDR3 region: CASSIGSLSGETQYF. In DNA form, the CDR3 reads TGTGCCAGTAGTATAGGCAGCCTATCTGGGGAGACCCAGTACTTC.

The table lists this clonotype with a count of one. V gene TRBV4-1 combines with J gene TRBJ1-1; D remains ambiguous. CDR1 MGHRA and CDR2 YSYEKL come from the germline V gene. The V end was cut by 0 bases, the J end by 3 bases, with 8 bases between. The CDR3 runs 14 residues. CDR3 residues: CASSQEATYTEAFF. The CDR3 nucleotides are TGCGCCAGCAGCCAAGAAGCTACCTACACTGAAGCTTTCTTT.

V gene TRBV7-9 combines with J gene TRBJ2-7, with D possibly matching TRBD2 (5 bases). The CDR3 is 16 amino acids. V was shortened by 7 bases and J by 1 base, with 20 bases between the two germline ends. Germline CDR1 reads SEHNR; CDR2 reads FQNEAQ (reference sequence). The CDR3 spells CASTAEGLTQSYEQYF. CDR3 nucleotide sequence: TGTGCCAGCACCGCAGAGGGCCTAACCCAATCCTACGAGCAGTACTTC.

This clonotype appeared many times. One end of the junction varies from germline; a read error may be responsible. The chain couples TRBV6-1 to TRBJ2-2; 10 nucleotides match TRBD2. The CDR3 extends over 14 amino acids. The germline V gene encodes CDR1 MNHNS and CDR2 SASEGT. This CDR3 is CASSQAGGPGELFF. The CDR3 DNA reads TGTGCCAGCAGTCAAGCGGGGGGGCCCGGGGAGCTGTTTTTT.

This CDR3 reads CASSLPRVSGEKLFF. The CDR3 DNA follows: TGTGCCAGCAGCCTACCCAGGGTCAGTGGAGAAAAACTGTTTTTT. The V call is TRBV13, the J call TRBJ1-4, with a possible D match to TRBD1 (5 bases). The CDR3 covers 15 residues. From germline, CDR1 is PRHDT and CDR2 FYEKMQ (reference sequence). The V end lost 5 bases, the J end lost 8 bases, and 18 bases lay between the germline ends.

This clonotype was detected a few times. The junction and the germline gene differ at one end; a read error may be behind it. The CDR3 loop is CAISEWDPGSSGETQYF. In nucleotides, the CDR3 is TGTGCCATCAGCGAGTGGGATCCGGGGAGTTCGGGAGAGACCCAGTACTTC. The V and J genes are TRBV10-3 and TRBJ2-5, with a tentative D call TRBD2 (5 bases). Looked up from germline, CDR1 is ENHRY and CDR2 is SYGVKD. The CDR3 is 17 amino acids.

This chain uses TRBV6-1 with TRBJ1-1; D uncertain. The CDR3 loop spans 14 amino acids. Germline lookup yields CDR1 MNHNS and CDR2 SASEGT. V was trimmed by 5 bases and J by 1 base, leaving 11 bases between them. The CDR3 loop is CASSYFGENTEAFF. As DNA, the CDR3 is TGTGCCAGCAGTTATTTCGGAGAGAACACTGAAGCTTTCTTT.

The chain joins TRBV9 to TRBJ1-1, with D perhaps TRBD1 (6 bases). V gave up 0 bases and J gave up 1 base, with 10 bases separating them. Germline loops: CDR1 SGDLS, CDR2 YYNGEE. This CDR3 has 15 amino acids. CDR3 sequence reads: CASSVGVGANTEAFF. CDR3 DNA: TGTGCCAGCAGCGTAGGGGTGGGGGCGAACACTGAAGCTTTCTTT.

The chain recombines TRBV9 with TRBJ1-5; weak D call: TRBD1 (6 bases). V lost 4 bases to trimming and J lost 3 bases, with 14 bases between them. The length of the CDR3 is 15 residues. The V gene's germline CDR1 is SGDLS and CDR2 YYNGEE. The CDR3 spells CASSLGGNLNQPQHF. The CDR3 DNA reads as TGTGCCAGCAGCCTAGGGGGTAATCTCAATCAGCCCCAGCATTTT. The entire variable domain, with the rest obtained from reference TRBV9 and TRBJ1-5, is as follows: DSGVTQTPKHLITATGQRVTLRCSPRSGDLSVYWYQQSLDQGLQFLIQYYNGEERAKGNILERFSAQQFPDLHSELNLSSLELGDSALYFCASSLGGNLNQPQHFGDGTRLSIL.

The rearrangement uses TRBV5-1 and TRBJ2-7; 8 nucleotides align to TRBD1. Losses at the gene ends were 1 base for V and 2 bases for J; bases not matched to a gene: 5. The V gene's germline CDR1 is SGHRS and CDR2 YFSETQ. The CDR3 is made up of 15 amino acids. The CDR3 loop reads CASSLRQGLTYEQYF. The DNA of the CDR3 is TGCGCCAGCAGCTTGAGACAGGGGTTAACCTACGAGCAGTACTTC.

The V gene is TRBV7-9, the J gene TRBJ2-1; no reliable D call. V was cut by 3 bases and J by 5 bases, with 8 bases left in between. The CDR3 has 13 amino acids. The germline CDR1 and CDR2 sequences are SEHNR and FQNEAQ (reference sequence). In DNA, the CDR3 is TGTGCCAGCAGCTTTAACAGTAACAATGAGCAGTTCTTC. Encoded protein: CASSFNSNNEQFF. The variable domain in full, completed from reference TRBV7-9 and TRBJ2-1, reads DTGVSQNPRHKITKRGQNVTFRCDPISEHNRLYWYRQTLGQGPEFLTYFQNEAQLEKSRLLSDRFSAERPKGSFSTLEIQRTEQGDSAMYLCASSFNSNNEQFFGPGTRLTVL.

This clonotype has a single count. This rearrangement joins TRBV19 to TRBJ2-1; 10 nucleotides agree with TRBD1. The CDR3 runs 13 residues. The germline V gene encodes CDR1 LNHDA and CDR2 SQIVND (reference sequence). V shed 5 bases and J 8 bases; nucleotides not matched to a gene: 3. CDR3 sequence reads: CASSDRGHDEQFF. The CDR3 nucleotides are TGTGCCAGTAGTGACAGGGGGCACGATGAGCAGTTCTTC. The full variable domain, with the rest looked up from reference TRBV19 and TRBJ2-1, is DGGITQSPKYLFRKEGQNVTLSCEQNLNHDAMYWYRQDPGQGLRLIYYSQIVNDFQKGDIAEGYSVSREKKESFPLTVTSAQKNPTAFYLCASSDRGHDEQFFGPGTRLTVL.

This clonotype appeared many times. This rearrangement joins TRBV12-3 or TRBV12-4 to TRBJ2-1; 8 nucleotides align to TRBD1. This CDR3 comprises 18 residues. With 7 bases clipped from V and 5 bases from J, the junction kept 19 bases outside the gene matches. The CDR3 DNA reads TGTGCCAGCACCACCGCCGGAACGAGGACAGGGCCGCACAATGAGCAGTTCTTC. Protein sequence: CASTTAGTRTGPHNEQFF.

This clonotype was detected many times. The CDR3 sequence is CASSRGLANTGELFF. As DNA, the CDR3 is TGTGCCAGCAGTCGGGGACTAGCTAACACCGGGGAGCTGTTTTTT. V gene TRBV27 combines with J gene TRBJ2-2; 9 bases fit TRBD2. Germline assignment: CDR1 MNHEY and CDR2 SMNVEV (reference sequence). The V gene end was trimmed by 5 bases and the J gene end by 2 bases; junction bases not matched to a gene: 3. This CDR3 comprises 15 residues.

DNA for the CDR3: TGTGCCAGCGAGGGACTAGCGCCAGAGACCCAGTACTTC. It encodes CASEGLAPETQYF. The chain links TRBV6-6 to TRBJ2-5, with 10 bases aligning to TRBD2. CDR1 and CDR2 (germline): MNHNY, SVGAGI (reference sequence). The CDR3 contains 13 residues. V lost 8 bases, J lost 4 bases, and 4 bases stayed unmatched.

Ten or more counts support this clonotype. The J gene is TRBJ1-5, the V gene TRBV12-3 or TRBV12-4; no clear D gene. The CDR3 is made up of 13 amino acids. V gave up 6 bases and J gave up 4 bases, with 10 bases separating them. CDR3 DNA: TGTGCCAGCAGGCCCCACCGAAATCAGCCCCAGCATTTT. Encoded protein: CASRPHRNQPQHF.

The chain is built from TRBV27 and TRBJ2-5; D unresolved. Trimming took 0 bases from V and 1 from J, leaving 6 bases between them. This CDR3 has 14 residues. Germline V gene sequence: CDR1 MNHEY, CDR2 SMNVEV (reference sequence). CDR3 protein: CASSLSRPQETQYF. The CDR3 DNA is TGTGCCAGCAGTTTATCAAGGCCCCAAGAGACCCAGTACTTC.

The CDR3 spells CASSLSGGYHGYGYTF. The CDR3 DNA reads TGTGCCAGCAGTTTATCGGGCGGGTACCACGGCTATGGCTACACCTTC. The chain recombines TRBV27 with TRBJ1-2; D uncertain. This CDR3 is built from 16 residues. The germline gives CDR1 MNHEY, CDR2 SMNVEV (reference sequence). The V gene lost 0 bases and the J gene lost 4 bases, with 15 bases spanning the gap.

The table lists this clonotype with many counts. J is TRBJ2-1 and V is TRBV11-1, with 10 bases that match TRBD1. The CDR3 covers 18 residues. V trimming: 1 base; J trimming: 9 bases; junction bases outside the gene matches: 15. Germline CDR1 SGHAT, CDR2 FQDESV (reference sequence). CDR3: CASSLVWAGTGVRSEQFF. The CDR3 DNA reads as TGTGCCAGCAGCTTAGTCTGGGCCGGGACAGGGGTGAGGAGTGAGCAGTTCTTC.

This clonotype occurred a few times. The V gene is TRBV7-2, the J gene TRBJ2-7; tentatively, D is TRBD1 (6 bases). This CDR3 is built from 14 residues. V lost 6 bases and J 7 bases, leaving 19 bases between the germline ends. Germline V gene lookup returns CDR1 SGHTA and CDR2 FQGNSA. CDR3 nucleotide sequence: TGTGCCAGCAGTTCGTCAGGGGCCCTCTGGGAGCAGTACTTC. Protein: CASSSSGALWEQYF.